This TCR beta chain was recorded in a study of CD8+ T cells in alopecia areata. Study background: Skin grafts from approximately 6-13-month-old C3H/HeJ donors with spontaneous alopecia were placed on 7-10-week-old female C3H/HeJ mice. Study results and limitations: Sharing of TCR sequences between patients (possibly for HLA-related reasons) was less clear than in mice. When scalp samples are sequenced, resident alphabeta T cells of normal skin are also captured. More clonal than normal scalp was lesional scalp, particularly alopecia totalis/universalis.

The J segment lost 0 bases and the V segment lost 8 bases, leaving 4 bases of the junction unmatched. This CDR3 has 13 residues. CDR1 is FNHDT, CDR2 SITEND, per germline (reference sequence). cDNA prepared by RNA extraction and subsequent reverse transcription served as the template for sequencing. Data came from immunoSEQ multiplex PCR; TCRdb stores just in-frame clones and leaves some out. The sample was found to contain more than 250,000 clones, and every one recurs. As regards this clone: Its antigen is not known. Gene names refer to mouse genes. Read coverage stops 4 residues before the CDR3 terminus; the germline J gene supplies the remainder.

Cells that came from pooled cutaneous lymph nodes were sorted using CD4, CD8alpha, NKG2D, NKG2ACE and other markers. The chain uses TRBV19 and TRBJ1-2; 7 bases are a match to TRBD1. This receptor was obtained from a C3H/HeJ mouse with alopecia areata. The strain's MHC type: H2-k. Sample: CD4+ T cells sorted from a lymph node. The DNA read from the CDR3 is TGTGCCAGAAAAGGGGGCGCAAACTCC. Protein product: CARKGGANS. The full CDR3 sequence reads CARKGGANSDYTF.